This T cell receptor beta chain appears in the sequencing data of a study of blood T cell repertoires in COVID-19 (dated by TCRdb to 2020 to 2022). Regarding the research as a whole: The collaborator samples originated in the United States, Italy and Spain and spanned the acute and convalescent phases of COVID-19. The prospective study material was composed of cDNA or gDNA derived from T cells, B-cell-depleted T cells, or PBMCs. Deeply sampled blood TCRbeta repertoires from subjects exposed to, actively infected with, or recovered from COVID-19 were included in the dataset. A freely available public database, intended as a resource for researchers studying the immune response to SARS-CoV-2, is where the repertoires were released. The samples were drawn from two sources: the first 160 participants of the ongoing ImmuneRACE study, and approximately 1,300 subjects contributed by 6 global collaborators. The sample metadata nearly always contained a de-identified subject ID, COVID-19 status, age in years and sex. Where available, HLA class I and class II types were obtained from metadata supplied by the sample provider rather than from assay-based typing.

Remarks on this clone: Its antigen remains unidentified. One base away there is no much larger clone; base qualities are not given.

TCRbeta CDR3 regions were amplified from genomic DNA by means of the immunoSEQ Assay, a bias-controlled multiplex PCR. The authors processed their data as follows. Nucleated cell counts per sample were estimated from amplification of reference gene primers within the assay. To quantify the absolute abundance of each unique TCRbeta CDR3 rearrangement, sequence reads were collapsed and filtered. For each sample, productive Simpson clonality was calculated as the square root of Simpson's diversity index across productive rearrangements. The source is immuneACCESS, and TCRdb retained only in-frame sequences with V and J called. Part of the clones is not carried over; for the studies checked, unresolved V genes explain less than half of this, and the remainder is unexplained. V, J and clone size reflect that table, while D and trimming were determined from the DNA. The sample table records about 98,000 clones; around 80% of these occur just once. Jointly, the top ten make up 4.1% of the sample.

Broader findings and caveats from the paper: The amount of clinical and demographic metadata varied by source and participant and was provided uncurated.

Whole blood was collected in K2EDTA tubes by collaborating institutions according to the institutions' own protocols. For TCRbeta analysis, collaborators shipped samples as frozen whole blood, isolated PBMCs, or DNA extracted from either of those sample types. The cysteine opens and the phenylalanine closes a CDR3 of 14 amino acids. The kept DNA is CDR3 alone, 42 bases in frame from the first base. The germline V gene (reference sequence) sets CDR1 to SEHNR and CDR2 to FQNEAQ. The junction carries 9 bases between V and J, which are trimmed by 2 bases and 2 bases respectively. The TCR was taken from a man aged 55 to 70 with acute or convalescent COVID-19. Sequencing input: peripheral blood. The sequence links TRBV7-9 to TRBJ1-2; 6 matching bases give a weak D call of TRBD1. In nucleotide form, the sequence is TGTGCCAGCAGCTTAAGACAGGAAAACTATGGCTACACCTTC. This yields the protein CASSLRQENYGYTF.